The TCR beta chain described here comes from a study of T cell responses to AZD1222 COVID-19 vaccine. Study-wide results and limits: It was only a handful of AZD1222 recipients who were seropositive at baseline. Close to half of spike-specific TCRs reportedly recognize unmutated variant regions.

Using immunoSEQ multiplex PCR, the repertoire was profiled, and TCRdb retains in-frame clones only, with some absent. The table shows over 110,000 clones, with roughly nine tenths occurring only once. The CDR3 consists of 14 residues. V lost 5 bases, J lost 4 bases, and 15 bases lay in between. Germline lookup yields CDR1 SEHNR and CDR2 FQNEAQ (reference sequence). As concerns this clone: Its antigen remains unknown.

The sequence was collected from an adult in good health. The rearrangement joins TRBV7-9 to TRBJ2-7, with D maybe TRBD1 (6 bases). The source was peripheral blood, collected on day 0 of AZD1222 vaccination. The CDR3 reads CASSPRDKEYEQYF. The CDR3 nucleotides read TGTGCCAGCAGCCCCCGGGACAAGGAATACGAGCAGTACTTC. Based on the CDR3 plus reference TRBV7-9 and TRBJ2-7, the full variable domain is DTGVSQNPRHKITKRGQNVTFRCDPISEHNRLYWYRQTLGQGPEFLTYFQNEAQLEKSRLLSDRFSAERPKGSFSTLEIQRTEQGDSAMYLCASSPRDKEYEQYFGPGTRLTVT.